The 5 T cell receptor beta chains below all came from one sample that was sequenced in a study of blood T cell repertoires in COVID-19. TCRdb's copy holds only in-frame clones and misses some; the assay was immunoSEQ multiplex PCR. The sample has around 300,000 clones; approximately 85% are singletons. Sequences were obtained from peripheral blood. The receptor set was obtained from a human donor in a cohort sampled during active COVID-19.

V and J are TRBV5-1 and TRBJ2-7; 7 positions match TRBD1. V shed 2 bases, J shed 4 bases, and the junction held 6 bases outside the gene matches. CDR1 and CDR2 from the germline V gene are SGHRS and YFSETQ. CDR3 length equals 14 residues. DNA for the CDR3: TGCGCCAGCAGCTTAACAGGGGAGAGGTACGAGCAGTACTTC. As protein: CASSLTGERYEQYF.

This chain uses TRBV7-2 with TRBJ2-7; possibly TRBD1 for D (6 bases). The CDR3 has 13 amino acids. Trimming took off 7 bases at V and 3 bases at J, with 13 bases between the two ends. CDR1 SGHTA and CDR2 FQGNSA come from the germline V gene. CDR3 protein: CASTPQGFYEQYF. As DNA, the CDR3 is TGTGCCAGCACCCCACAGGGTTTCTACGAGCAGTACTTC.

The chain employs TRBV7-2 and TRBJ1-6, with TRBD1 matching 9 bases. Germline V gene lookup returns CDR1 SGHTA and CDR2 FQGNSA. V was clipped by 5 bases and J by 7 bases; unmatched bases: 9. There are 16 residues in the CDR3. The CDR3 coding sequence is TGTGCCAGCAGCCCCCAAACCGGGACAGGGAATTCACCCCTCCACTTT. This encodes CASSPQTGTGNSPLHF.

This rearrangement joins TRBV25-1 to TRBJ1-2, with D tentatively TRBD1 (5 bases). V gave up 2 bases and J gave up 4 bases, with 11 bases separating them. This CDR3 spans 14 amino acids. In germline, CDR1 is MGHDK, CDR2 SYGVNS. The CDR3 DNA sequence: TGTGCCAGCAGTGAACTTTGGACACTCTATGGCTACACCTTC. Residues: CASSELWTLYGYTF.

In regard to this clone: This CDR3 is also generated by other DNA sequences in the sample. CDR3 region: CASSVDSNYGYTF. In nucleotides, the CDR3 is TGCGCCAGCAGCGTAGACAGTAACTATGGCTACACCTTC. V and J are TRBV5-1 and TRBJ1-2; a weak D match, TRBD1 (5 bases). The CDR3 is 13 amino acids. V gave up 4 bases and J gave up 1 base, with 8 bases separating them. Germline V lookup: CDR1 SGHRS, CDR2 YFSETQ.